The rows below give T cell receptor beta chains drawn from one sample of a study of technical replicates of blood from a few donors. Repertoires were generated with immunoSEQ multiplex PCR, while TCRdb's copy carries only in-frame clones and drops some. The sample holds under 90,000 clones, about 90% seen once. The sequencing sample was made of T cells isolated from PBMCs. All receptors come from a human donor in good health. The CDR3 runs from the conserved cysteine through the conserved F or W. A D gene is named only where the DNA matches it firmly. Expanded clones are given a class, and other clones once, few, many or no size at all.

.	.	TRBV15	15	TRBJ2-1	CATSDRGRPYNEQFF	TGTGCCACCAGCGATCGAGGGAGGCCCTACAATGAGCAGTTCTTC
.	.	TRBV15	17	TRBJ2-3	CATSRGMGRLGGDTQYF	TGTGCCACCAGCAGAGGCATGGGACGCCTCGGGGGTGATACGCAGTATTTT
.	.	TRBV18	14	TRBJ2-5	CASSPSGGGETQYF	TGTGCCAGCTCACCGTCCGGGGGAGGAGAGACCCAGTACTTC
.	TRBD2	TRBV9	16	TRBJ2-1	CASTRSGTYSYNEQFF	TGTGCCAGCACCAGGAGCGGGACCTACTCCTACAATGAGCAGTTCTTC
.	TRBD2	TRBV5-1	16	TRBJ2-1	CASRPGTSDSYNEQFF	TGCGCCAGCAGACCGGGGACTAGCGATTCCTACAATGAGCAGTTCTTC
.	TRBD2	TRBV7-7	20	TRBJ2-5	CASSLTDRSASGGFQETQYF	TGTGCTAGCAGCTTAACAGATCGGTCGGCGAGCGGGGGGTTTCAAGAGACCCAGTACTTC
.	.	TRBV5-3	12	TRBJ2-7	CASTRGSYEQYF	TGTGCCAGTACCCGGGGTAGCTACGAGCAGTACTTC
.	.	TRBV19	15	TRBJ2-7	CASTNSDGSSYEQYF	TGTGCCAGTACAAATTCCGACGGGAGCTCCTACGAGCAGTACTTC
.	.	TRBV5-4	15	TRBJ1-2	CASSPSRGNVYGYTF	TGTGCCAGCAGCCCAAGTCGAGGGAATGTGTATGGCTACACCTTC
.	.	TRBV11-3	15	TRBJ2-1	CASSLVGGPYNEQFF	TGTGCCAGCAGCTTAGTAGGGGGACCCTACAATGAGCAGTTCTTC
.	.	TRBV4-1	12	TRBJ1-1	CASSQDGGEAFF	TGCGCCAGCAGCCAAGATGGGGGGGAAGCTTTCTTT
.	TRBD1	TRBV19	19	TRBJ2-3	CASSIRGQGATLRTDTQYF	TGTGCCAGTAGTATCCGGGGACAGGGGGCTACATTACGCACAGATACGCAGTATTTT
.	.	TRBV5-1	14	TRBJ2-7	CASSQTGTSREQYF	TGCGCCAGCAGTCAGACCGGGACTTCTCGCGAGCAGTACTTC
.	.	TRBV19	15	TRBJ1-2	CAASMAGRRGYGYTF	TGTGCCGCTTCAATGGCAGGGCGGCGCGGCTATGGCTACACCTTC
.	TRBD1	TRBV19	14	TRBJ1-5	CASTPTGPNQPQHF	TGTGCCAGTACCCCGACAGGGCCGAATCAGCCCCAGCATTTT
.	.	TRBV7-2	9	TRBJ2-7	CARSREQYF	TGTGCCAGATCCCGGGAGCAGTACTTC
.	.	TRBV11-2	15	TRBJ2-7	CASSLLIAVSYEQYF	TGTGCCAGCAGCTTGCTGATAGCGGTGTCCTACGAGCAGTACTTC
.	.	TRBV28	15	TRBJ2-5	CASSFSGDGGETQYF	TGTGCCAGCAGTTTTTCAGGGGATGGGGGAGAGACCCAGTACTTC
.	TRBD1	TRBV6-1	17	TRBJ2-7	CASSEARGTGHPYEQYF	TGTGCCAGCAGTGAAGCGCGTGGGACAGGGCATCCCTACGAGCAGTACTTC
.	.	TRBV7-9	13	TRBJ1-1	CASSPRRDTEAFF	TGTGCCAGCAGCCCCCGTAGAGACACTGAAGCTTTCTTT
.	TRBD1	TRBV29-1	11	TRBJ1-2	CSVPDREGYTF	TGCAGCGTCCCGGACAGGGAGGGCTACACCTTC
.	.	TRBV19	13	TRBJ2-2	CASSIGGTGELFF	TGTGCCAGTAGTATCGGAGGGACCGGGGAGCTGTTTTTT
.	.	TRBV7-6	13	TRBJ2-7	CASSLEGHLGQYF	TGTGCCAGCAGCTTAGAGGGACATCTGGGGCAGTACTTC
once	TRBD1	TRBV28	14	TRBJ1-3	CASRLGGQAGTIYF	TGTGCCAGCAGGTTAGGAGGACAGGCCGGCACCATATATTTT
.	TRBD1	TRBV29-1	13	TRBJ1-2	CSASQGNNYGYTF	TGCAGCGCCTCACAGGGGAATAACTATGGCTACACCTTC
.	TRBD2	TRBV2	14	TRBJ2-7	CASSLAGGHHEQYF	TGTGCCAGCAGTCTAGCGGGGGGGCACCACGAGCAGTACTTC
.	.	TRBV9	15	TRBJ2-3	CASSASGLQTDTQYF	TGTGCCAGCAGCGCCTCGGGACTCCAGACAGATACGCAGTATTTT
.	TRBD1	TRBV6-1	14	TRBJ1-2	CASSEVTGDNSYTF	TGTGCCAGCAGTGAAGTAACAGGGGATAACAGCTACACCTTC
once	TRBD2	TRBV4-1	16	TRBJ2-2	CASSQVGRANTGELFF	TGCGCCAGCAGCCAAGTGGGGAGGGCAAACACCGGGGAGCTGTTTTTT
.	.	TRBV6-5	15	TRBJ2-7	CASSYSKGVVYEQYF	TGTGCCAGCAGTTACTCGAAAGGGGTGGTCTACGAGCAGTACTTC
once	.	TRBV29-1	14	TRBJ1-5	CSVVAGNSNQPQHF	TGCAGCGTTGTCGCGGGGAATAGCAATCAGCCCCAGCATTTT
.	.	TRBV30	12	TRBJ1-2	CAWRQGHYGYTF	TGTGCCTGGAGACAGGGTCACTATGGCTACACCTTC
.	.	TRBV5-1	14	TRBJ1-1	CASSLAPGNTEAFF	TGCGCCAGCAGCTTGGCCCCGGGGAACACTGAAGCTTTCTTT
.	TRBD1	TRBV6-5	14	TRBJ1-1	CASRRGTENTEAFF	TGTGCCAGCAGGCGTGGGACAGAGAACACTGAAGCTTTCTTT
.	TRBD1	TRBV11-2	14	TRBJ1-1	CASSWTGVETEAFF	TGTGCCAGCAGCTGGACAGGGGTAGAGACTGAAGCTTTCTTT
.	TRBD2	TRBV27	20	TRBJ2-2	CASSLQVGKRGPTSTGELFF	TGTGCCAGCAGTTTACAGGTCGGGAAGCGGGGGCCTACAAGCACCGGGGAGCTGTTTTTT
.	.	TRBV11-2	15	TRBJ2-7	CASSLKGPYSYEQYF	TGTGCCAGCAGCTTAAAGGGGCCATACTCCTACGAGCAGTACTTC
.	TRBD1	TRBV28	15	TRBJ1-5	CASSGTGYSNQPQHF	TGTGCCAGCAGTGGGACAGGGTATAGCAATCAGCCCCAGCATTTT